These 27 T cell receptor beta chains share one sample of origin, sequenced in a study of T cell changes during pregnancy in multiple sclerosis. Only in-frame clones appear in the TCRdb table, and some are missing; sequencing was by immunoSEQ multiplex PCR. The sample contains about 65,000 clones, approximately 92% of which appear only once. The specimen comprised CD8+ T cells from peripheral blood mononuclear cells, sampled in the third trimester of pregnancy. These receptors came from a female donor in good health, enrolled as a control in a pregnancy study.

This chain links TRBV6-1 with TRBJ1-5, with D maybe TRBD1 (6 bases). Germline CDR1 is MNHNS and CDR2 is SASEGT. This CDR3 is built from 17 residues. V lost 4 bases and J 1 base, leaving 17 bases between the germline ends. CDR3 loop: CASSGLRAGASNQPQHF. The CDR3 DNA reads as TGTGCCAGCAGTGGGCTTCGCGCGGGGGCAAGCAATCAGCCCCAGCATTTT.

The chain recombines TRBV4-3 with TRBJ2-7; 12 bases map to TRBD1. The CDR3 spans 20 residues. Germline CDR1 is LGHNA and CDR2 is YSLEER. With V trimmed by 2 bases and J by 2 bases, 16 bases remained unmatched. In DNA form, the CDR3 reads TGCGCCAGCAGCCAATTAACCGGGACAGGGGGCCTCTACGGTACCTACGAGCAGTACTTC. It translates to CASSQLTGTGGLYGTYEQYF.

The rearrangement links TRBV30 to TRBJ2-1; a weak D match, TRBD2 (6 bases). CDR1 and CDR2 from the germline V gene are GTSNPN and SVGIG (reference sequence). The CDR3 length is 10 residues. Trimming shortened V by 5 bases and J by 8 bases, and 7 bases separated the two germline ends. The CDR3: CAWGGYEQFF. For the CDR3, the DNA is TGTGCCTGGGGAGGGTATGAGCAGTTCTTC.

This rearrangement joins TRBV27 to TRBJ2-3, with TRBD2 identical over 11 bases. CDR3 length: 16 residues. Losses at the gene ends were 4 bases for V and 2 bases for J; bases not matched to a gene: 5. Germline lookup yields CDR1 MNHEY and CDR2 SMNVEV (reference sequence). CDR3 sequence reads: CASSSLAGGLTDTQYF. Written as DNA, the CDR3 is TGTGCCAGCAGTTCCCTAGCGGGGGGCCTCACAGATACGCAGTATTTT.

The DNA of the CDR3 is TGTGCCAGCAGCCAAGGACAGGGGGCAGGACAGCCCCAGCATTTT. The encoded protein is CASSQGQGAGQPQHF. The chain employs TRBV4-2 and TRBJ1-5, with TRBD1 matching over 10 bases. The germline gives CDR1 LGHNA, CDR2 YNFKEQ. The CDR3 consists of 15 residues. J gave up 7 bases and V 1 base, and 4 bases lay outside the gene matches.

The V gene is TRBV10-2, the J gene TRBJ1-2, with D perhaps matching TRBD1 (5 bases). V was cut by 2 bases and J by 1 base, with 8 bases left in between. From germline, CDR1 is WSHSY and CDR2 SAAADI. The CDR3 sequence is 14 residues long. CDR3 in amino acids: CASSEDSLNYGYTF. CDR3 in DNA: TGCGCCAGCAGTGAGGACAGCCTTAACTATGGCTACACCTTC.

This sequence joins TRBV27 and TRBJ1-1, with 9 bases lining up with TRBD1. The CDR3 consists of 16 residues. The germline CDR1 and CDR2 sequences are MNHEY and SMNVEV (reference sequence). The V segment lost 5 bases and the J segment 0 bases; nucleotides outside the gene matches: 7. The chain's CDR3 is CASSPRTGAMNTEAFF. CDR3 nucleotides: TGTGCCAGCAGTCCGAGGACAGGGGCCATGAACACTGAAGCTTTCTTT.

The chain carries TRBV6-1 and TRBJ2-1; 10 nucleotides align to TRBD2. Germline CDR1 MNHNS, CDR2 SASEGT. The CDR3 has 15 amino acids. V shed 7 bases and J 4 bases; nucleotides not matched to a gene: 7. Written as DNA, the CDR3 is TGTGCCAGCAATCTCGGGACTAGCGCATACAATGAGCAGTTCTTC. It is translated as CASNLGTSAYNEQFF.

This rearrangement joins TRBV10-3 to TRBJ1-6; 8 bases align to TRBD1. CDR1 and CDR2 (germline): ENHRY, SYGVKD. The CDR3 loop spans 14 amino acids. Losses at the gene ends were 4 bases for V and 9 bases for J; bases not matched to a gene: 5. Here the CDR3 reads CAISVDRGTSPLHF. Here the CDR3 DNA reads TGTGCCATCAGTGTTGACAGGGGTACTTCACCCCTCCACTTT.

V and J are TRBV30 and TRBJ2-7, with D unresolved. Germline lookup yields CDR1 GTSNPN and CDR2 SVGIG (reference sequence). V was pared by 0 bases and J by 1 base, with 10 bases between. The CDR3 is 14 amino acids. CDR3 nucleotide sequence: TGTGCCTGGAGTGTGAAAGCGCTTTCCTACGAGCAGTACTTC. Translation gives CAWSVKALSYEQYF. Full variable domain (missing parts from reference TRBV30 and TRBJ2-7): SQTIHQWPATLVQPVGSPLSLECTVEGTSNPNLYWYRQAAGRGLQLLFYSVGIGQISSEVPQNLSASRPQDRQFILSSKKLLLSDSGFYLCAWSVKALSYEQYFGPGTRLTVT.

This chain joins TRBV6-6 and TRBJ1-1; D is uncertain. V lost 3 bases, J lost 0 bases, and 14 bases lay in between. Germline V CDR1 and CDR2: MNHNY, SVGAGI (reference sequence). CDR3 length: 16 amino acids. Written as DNA, the CDR3 is TGTGCCAGCAGTTATACGGGGATCCACATGAACACTGAAGCTTTCTTT. It encodes CASSYTGIHMNTEAFF.

The chain combines TRBV19 with TRBJ2-5, with D tentatively TRBD1 (6 bases). The germline V gene encodes CDR1 LNHDA and CDR2 SQIVND (reference sequence). The CDR3 totals 14 residues. V lost 6 bases and J 2 bases, leaving 13 bases between the germline ends. CDR3 amino acids: CASSQRQDQETQYF. CDR3 DNA: TGTGCCAGTAGCCAGAGACAGGATCAAGAGACCCAGTACTTC.

The V and J genes are TRBV12-5 and TRBJ2-1; D may be TRBD1 (6 bases). The germline gives CDR1 LGHNT, CDR2 FRNRAP. This CDR3 comprises 16 residues. Trimming removed 2 bases at V and 5 bases at J, with 16 bases between. CDR3 sequence (DNA): TGTGCTAGTGGTTTGAACCCCGGGACACCTAACAATGAGCAGTTCTTC. Protein product: CASGLNPGTPNNEQFF.

V and J are TRBV7-3 and TRBJ2-3, with D perhaps TRBD1 (6 bases). The CDR3 spans 17 residues. CDR1 is SGHTA and CDR2 is FQGTGA in the germline V gene. Trimming took off 5 bases at V and 2 bases at J, with 20 bases between the two ends. The CDR3 reads CASSPLGTLDITDTQYF. The CDR3 nucleotides read TGTGCCAGCAGCCCCCTCGGGACACTCGACATCACAGATACGCAGTATTTT.

The chain employs TRBV13 and TRBJ2-1; TRBD1 aligns across 10 bases. Germline-derived CDR1 and CDR2 are PRHDT and FYEKMQ (reference sequence). The V and J ends lost 1 base and 3 bases, in that order; junction bases with no gene match: 3. The CDR3 consists of 16 residues. As DNA, the CDR3 is TGTGCCAGCAGCTTAGACGGACAGGGGGGCTACAATGAGCAGTTCTTC. It translates to CASSLDGQGGYNEQFF. Using reference TRBV13 and TRBJ2-1 for the parts outside the CDR3, the full variable domain is AAGVIQSPRHLIKEKRETATLKCYPIPRHDTVYWYQQGPGQDPQFLISFYEKMQSDKGSIPDRFSAQQFSDYHSELNMSSLELGDSALYFCASSLDGQGGYNEQFFGPGTRLTVL.

V is TRBV7-9 and J is TRBJ2-2; no firm D call. The CDR3 contains 12 residues. Germline V gives CDR1 SEHNR, CDR2 FQNEAQ (reference sequence). V dropped 5 bases and J dropped 2 bases, with 3 bases sitting between them. The CDR3 DNA reads as TGTGCCAGCAGCCCTAACACCGGGGAGCTGTTTTTT. Protein sequence: CASSPNTGELFF. The entire variable domain, with the rest obtained from reference TRBV7-9 and TRBJ2-2, is as follows: DTGVSQNPRHKITKRGQNVTFRCDPISEHNRLYWYRQTLGQGPEFLTYFQNEAQLEKSRLLSDRFSAERPKGSFSTLEIQRTEQGDSAMYLCASSPNTGELFFGEGSRLTVL.

The chain couples TRBV19 to TRBJ1-1, with TRBD1 identical over 7 bases. The CDR3 length is 15 residues. Trimming at V came to 3 bases and at J to 1 base, leaving 5 bases not matched to a gene. Germline V gene sequence: CDR1 LNHDA, CDR2 SQIVND (reference sequence). Written as DNA, the CDR3 is TGTGCCAGTAGTATTCGAGGACAGGCGAACACTGAAGCTTTCTTT. Its translation is CASSIRGQANTEAFF. Complete variable domain (other parts from reference TRBV19 and TRBJ1-1): DGGITQSPKYLFRKEGQNVTLSCEQNLNHDAMYWYRQDPGQGLRLIYYSQIVNDFQKGDIAEGYSVSREKKESFPLTVTSAQKNPTAFYLCASSIRGQANTEAFFGQGTRLTVV.

This clone was seen once. V gene TRBV6-6 combines with J gene TRBJ1-1, with 7 bases matching TRBD1. Germline assignment: CDR1 MNHNY and CDR2 SVGAGI (reference sequence). Unmatched junction bases numbered 4, after V lost 6 bases and J lost 0 bases. The CDR3 consists of 14 residues. The CDR3 nucleotides are TGTGCCAGCAGGCTACAGGGGTTGAACACTGAAGCTTTCTTT. This sequence encodes CASRLQGLNTEAFF.

The rearrangement joins TRBV10-3 to TRBJ1-6, with D tentatively TRBD1 (6 bases). The V end was cut by 6 bases, the J end by 1 base, with 19 bases between. CDR1 is ENHRY, CDR2 SYGVKD, per germline. The CDR3 spans 18 residues. CDR3: CAISNIGTSNSYNSPLHF. The DNA for the CDR3 is TGTGCCATCAGCAATATAGGGACATCGAATTCCTATAATTCACCCCTCCACTTT.

V gene TRBV9 combines with J gene TRBJ1-2; a possible D gene is TRBD1 (5 bases). The CDR3 totals 15 residues. CDR1 and CDR2 (germline): SGDLS, YYNGEE. The V and J ends lost 3 bases and 5 bases respectively, with 17 bases between them. CDR3 in DNA: TGTGCCAGCAGCGATACGCAGGGTTCTCTGTATGGCTACACCTTC. Protein product: CASSDTQGSLYGYTF.

The chain uses TRBV21-1 and TRBJ1-1; the table gives TRBD1 as D, unverified against the DNA. TRBV21-1 is labeled a pseudogene. This CDR3 region has 15 residues. This CDR3 is CASSKGDSCPFEAFF. In nucleotides, the CDR3 is TGTGCCAGCAGCAAAGGGGACAGCTGCCCGTTTGAAGCTTTCTTT.

This chain joins TRBV19 and TRBJ1-2, with a weak D call TRBD1 (6 bases). CDR3 length: 11 residues. V dropped 7 bases and J dropped 8 bases, with 11 bases sitting between them. CDR1 is LNHDA and CDR2 is SQIVND in the germline V gene (reference sequence). The CDR3 nucleotides are TGTGCCAGTATTTCGGGGGGCGGCTACACCTTC. This sequence encodes CASISGGGYTF.

The V gene is TRBV29-1, the J gene TRBJ1-1; tentatively, D is TRBD1 (5 bases). The CDR3 contains 12 residues. Germline loops: CDR1 SQVTM, CDR2 ANQGSEA. V lost 4 bases to trimming and J lost 1 base, with 7 bases between them. The CDR3 protein is CSVGTKNTEAFF. Here the CDR3 DNA reads TGCAGCGTTGGGACAAAGAACACTGAAGCTTTCTTT.

The chain couples TRBV13 to TRBJ1-2; 10 nucleotides agree with TRBD1. This CDR3 comprises 14 residues. Germline V gene data show CDR1 as PRHDT and CDR2 as FYEKMQ (reference sequence). Trimming took 5 bases from V and 3 from J; bases not matched to a gene: 3. This CDR3 is CASSMDRGDYGYTF. For the CDR3, the DNA is TGTGCCAGCAGCATGGACAGGGGGGACTATGGCTACACCTTC.

The rearrangement uses TRBV6-6 and TRBJ2-7; D might be TRBD1 (7 bases). The V gene's germline CDR1 is MNHNY and CDR2 SVGAGI (reference sequence). CDR3 length equals 15 residues. Trimming left V 4 bases short and J 5 bases short, with 18 bases between. CDR3 in amino acids: CASSSPEGAENEQYF. In nucleotides, the CDR3 is TGTGCCAGCAGTTCCCCGGAGGGGGCTGAGAACGAGCAGTACTTC.

The chain's CDR3 is CASSAKSTGAYGYTF. CDR3 bases: TGTGCCAGCAGTGCCAAATCAACAGGGGCCTATGGCTACACCTTC. The chain is built from TRBV6-4 and TRBJ1-2, with TRBD1 matching over 7 bases. Germline V gene lookup returns CDR1 MRHNA and CDR2 SNTAGT. V lost 4 bases and J lost 4; bases outside the gene matches: 9. The CDR3 is made up of 15 amino acids.

The chain joins TRBV4-3 to TRBJ1-5; TRBD1 agrees at 10 bases. Germline CDR1 LGHNA, CDR2 YSLEER. Trimming cost V 0 bases and J 2 bases; bases outside gene matches: 7. This CDR3 is built from 18 residues. CDR3 amino acids: CASSQDLAGTGGNQPQHF. CDR3 in DNA: TGCGCCAGCAGCCAAGATTTAGCCGGGACAGGGGGCAATCAGCCCCAGCATTTT.